The text below deals with one T cell receptor (beta chain). Its target is unknown. It was template switching that added a universal primer site, and there were unique molecular identifiers on the cDNA. TCRdb re-derived calls from the 5' RACE reads in MiXCR, one entry per CDR3 protein. The sample shows 600,000 to 850,000 distinct CDR3 sequences, about 18% of them seen only once. In germline, CDR1 is DFQATT, CDR2 SNEGSKA (reference sequence). V lost 3 bases to trimming and J lost 9 bases; unmatched junction nucleotides: 9. The CDR3 has 15 amino acids. In every case, the donor was a healthy Caucasian. This sample is part of a study of identical twins. Study conclusions and caveats: Alpha sequences out of frame and shared by twins had excess low generation probability.

These data also featured in a second study, about T cells expressing NK-cell markers. This second study says: As a fraction of CD8+ T cells, dominant NKG2C+ clonotypes reached about 1.0-7.0% in a handful of donors.

The chain is built from TRBV20-1 and TRBJ1-6; TRBD1 aligns across 9 bases. The material sequenced was PBMCs. This clonotype originated in a woman between 18 and 29 years old in good health. CDR3 nucleotide sequence: TGCAGTGCTAGCCTCGGGACAGGGAGGATTTCACCCCTCCACTTT. It yields the protein CSASLGTGRISPLHF.